The 21 T cell receptor beta chains given below trace back to one sample, sequenced in a study of cytomegalovirus exposure and HLA in healthy donors. Researchers ran the PCR with 60 Vbeta and 13 Jbeta primers. Only in-frame clones appear in the TCRdb table, and some are missing; sequencing was by immunoSEQ multiplex PCR. The repertoire has over 65,000 clones, roughly four fifths of them found once; the top ten carry approximately 7.8%. The specimen was PBMCs. These receptor sequences come from a woman aged 25 to 39 in good health and CMV-seropositive.

V gene TRBV5-1 combines with J gene TRBJ2-3, with D maybe TRBD1 (5 bases). Germline loops: CDR1 SGHRS, CDR2 YFSETQ. Trimming removed 0 bases from V and 3 bases from J, with 20 bases in between. This CDR3 spans 18 amino acids. The CDR3 sequence is CASSLGWLDRQLTDTQYF. CDR3 DNA sequence: TGCGCCAGCAGCTTGGGATGGCTGGACCGACAGTTAACAGATACGCAGTATTTT.

The chain uses TRBV5-1 and TRBJ2-2; 10 nucleotides agree with TRBD2. With 4 bases clipped from V and 4 bases from J, the junction kept 10 bases outside the gene matches. The CDR3 has 17 amino acids. Looked up from germline, CDR1 is SGHRS and CDR2 is YFSETQ. The DNA for the CDR3 is TGCGCCAGCAGCCCGGGAGGTGGACTAGCGGCCACCGGGGAGCTGTTTTTT. Protein sequence: CASSPGGGLAATGELFF.

The chain is built from TRBV28 and TRBJ2-5; perhaps TRBD1 as D (6 bases). With 9 bases removed from V and 5 bases from J, the gap between germline ends came to 13 bases. The germline V gene has CDR1 MDHEN and CDR2 SYDVKM. The CDR3 is 12 residues long. The CDR3 region has the DNA TGTGCCAGTACCGGGACAACGGAGACCCAGTACTTC. This gives the protein CASTGTTETQYF.

The CDR3 spells CAIDRGDLGGYTF. The DNA for the CDR3 is TGTGCCATCGACAGGGGTGACCTGGGAGGCTACACCTTC. The chain carries TRBV28 and TRBJ1-2; 8 nucleotides agree with TRBD1. Germline-derived CDR1 and CDR2 are MDHEN and SYDVKM. CDR3 size: 13 residues. V trimming: 10 bases; J trimming: 8 bases; junction bases outside the gene matches: 12.

J is TRBJ1-5 and V is TRBV19; D ambiguous. This CDR3 is 15 amino acids long. The V and J ends lost 5 bases and 1 base respectively, with 12 bases between them. The germline gives CDR1 LNHDA, CDR2 SQIVND (reference sequence). CDR3 loop: CASSPLARSNQPQHF. In DNA, the CDR3 is TGTGCCAGTAGTCCCCTCGCTCGGAGCAATCAGCCCCAGCATTTT.

The gene calls are TRBV4-2 and TRBJ2-3, with TRBD2 matching 7 bases. The germline gives CDR1 LGHNA, CDR2 YNFKEQ. This CDR3 has 15 residues. J gave up 5 bases and V 1 base, and 6 bases lay outside the gene matches. The CDR3 here is CASSQGREFRDTQYF. In DNA form, the CDR3 reads TGTGCCAGCAGCCAAGGGCGGGAGTTTAGAGATACGCAGTATTTT.

The rearrangement uses TRBV9 and TRBJ2-5; 7 bases line up with TRBD2. The germline V gene has CDR1 SGDLS and CDR2 YYNGEE. V was pared by 4 bases and J by 5 bases, with 11 bases of the junction left unmatched. CDR3 size: 15 residues. Here the CDR3 reads CASSWGTNAGETQYF. The CDR3 bases are TGTGCCAGCAGCTGGGGGACTAACGCAGGGGAGACCCAGTACTTC.

This chain connects TRBV7-9 to TRBJ1-4, with a weak D call TRBD1 (5 bases). This CDR3 comprises 15 residues. The germline V gene has CDR1 SEHNR and CDR2 FQNEAQ (reference sequence). V was clipped by 0 bases and J by 7 bases, with 12 bases between them. In DNA form, the CDR3 reads TGTGCCAGCAGCTTAGCGGCCAGGGTTCGTGAAAAACTGTTTTTT. This gives the protein CASSLAARVREKLFF.

The gene calls are TRBV15 and TRBJ2-7, with 10 bases aligning to TRBD1. With 2 bases clipped from V and 4 bases from J, the junction kept 8 bases outside the gene matches. Germline assignment: CDR1 LNHNV and CDR2 YYDKDF (reference sequence). This CDR3 has 16 residues. The CDR3 DNA sequence: TGTGCCACCAGCAGATCGGGACAGGGACAGGGGTACGAGCAGTACTTC. Protein sequence: CATSRSGQGQGYEQYF.

This chain uses TRBV5-6 with TRBJ1-5; 7 bases line up with TRBD1. V was pared by 2 bases and J by 6 bases, with 11 bases of the junction left unmatched. Germline V CDR1 and CDR2: SGHDT, YYEEEE. The CDR3 is 16 amino acids. In nucleotides, the CDR3 is TGTGCCAGCAGCTTAGGAAAAGGGGGCGCTTTTCAGCCCCAGCATTTT. Translating gives CASSLGKGGAFQPQHF.

The chain recombines TRBV11-2 with TRBJ2-5; the match to TRBD1 covers 9 bases. The J call may be faulty, since TRBJ2-7 better matches the DNA end. Germline V gives CDR1 SGHAT, CDR2 FQNNGV. The CDR3 is 14 residues long. Here the CDR3 reads CASSPGTGYYEQYF. In DNA form, the CDR3 reads TGTGCCAGCAGCCCCGGGACAGGGTACTACGAGCAGTACTTC.

Only a few counts were recorded for this clone. One end of the junction does not line up with germline, which may come from a read error. This chain links TRBV6-6 with TRBJ1-1; D possibly corresponds to TRBD1 (5 bases). The CDR3 contains 14 residues. Germline values: CDR1 MNHNY, CDR2 SVGAGI (reference sequence). CDR3 sequence (DNA): TGTGCCATCAGTGACAGCTGGGGGGACACTGAAGCTTTCTTT. Amino acids: CAISDSWGDTEAFF.

Regarding this clone: The junction departs from germline at one end; a sequencing error may be responsible. The chain employs TRBV7-7 and TRBJ1-5; a possible D gene is TRBD1 (5 bases). Germline V CDR1 and CDR2: SSHAT, FNYEAQ (reference sequence). This CDR3 is built from 16 residues. The CDR3 DNA is TGTGCTAGCAACCGACCCTTACCGCGGGGGAATCAGCCCCAGCATTTT. Amino acids: CASNRPLPRGNQPQHF. Based on the CDR3 plus reference TRBV7-7 and TRBJ1-5, the full variable domain is GAGVSQSPRYKVTKRGQDVTLRCDPISSHATLYWYQQALGQGPEFLTYFNYEAQPDKSGLPSDRFSAERPEGSISTLTIQRTEQRDSAMYRCASNRPLPRGNQPQHFGDGTRLSIL.

This chain joins TRBV13 and TRBJ2-1; the match to TRBD2 covers 8 bases. Trimming cost V 3 bases and J 0 bases; bases outside gene matches: 16. CDR3 length: 20 amino acids. Germline V gives CDR1 PRHDT, CDR2 FYEKMQ (reference sequence). The CDR3 protein is CASSFALRGGGQSSYNEQFF. The CDR3 DNA reads as TGTGCCAGCAGCTTCGCCCTACGGGGGGGCGGCCAGAGCTCCTACAATGAGCAGTTCTTC.

This clone appeared a single time. This rearrangement joins TRBV11-2 to TRBJ2-5, with a weak D call TRBD2 (5 bases). The CDR3 totals 12 residues. V lost 1 base and J 11 bases, leaving 11 bases between the germline ends. The germline gives CDR1 SGHAT, CDR2 FQNNGV. This chain's CDR3 is CASSLVSREQYF. As DNA, the CDR3 is TGTGCCAGCAGCTTAGTCTCGAGGGAGCAGTACTTC.

CDR3 amino acids: CASSVMGQGYEQYF. The CDR3 DNA is TGTGCCAGCAGCGTAATGGGACAGGGTTACGAGCAGTACTTC. This chain joins TRBV9 and TRBJ2-7; TRBD1 agrees at 9 bases. The V gene end was trimmed by 1 base and the J gene end by 4 bases; junction bases not matched to a gene: 3. The CDR3 runs to 14 residues. Germline V gives CDR1 SGDLS, CDR2 YYNGEE.

This chain joins TRBV25-1 and TRBJ2-5; 11 bases line up with TRBD1. Germline V lookup: CDR1 MGHDK, CDR2 SYGVNS. This CDR3 is 18 amino acids long. J lost 2 bases, V lost 4 bases, and 12 bases had no gene match. The CDR3 loop reads CASSVNRDRGSGQETQYF. The CDR3 nucleotides read TGTGCCAGCAGTGTAAACCGGGACAGGGGGAGTGGGCAAGAGACCCAGTACTTC.

This chain connects TRBV27 to TRBJ2-4; a weak D match, TRBD2 (6 bases). Germline assignment: CDR1 MNHEY and CDR2 SMNVEV (reference sequence). The CDR3 consists of 17 residues. Trimming shortened V by 5 bases and J by 1 base, and 18 bases separated the two germline ends. The CDR3 nucleotides are TGTGCCAGCAGTCCCCTTGCGGGGATCGAGGCCAAAAACATTCAGTACTTC. It translates to CASSPLAGIEAKNIQYF.

The chain recombines TRBV6-5 with TRBJ1-2; 9 bases map to TRBD1. Per the germline V gene, CDR1 is MNHEY and CDR2 is SVGAGI. V trimming: 0 bases; J trimming: 7 bases; junction bases outside the gene matches: 6. The CDR3 spans 15 residues. The CDR3, as DNA: TGTGCCAGCAGTTACTCGACAGGGGGATTGGGTGGCTACACCTTC. Encoded protein: CASSYSTGGLGGYTF.

The chain has TRBV7-2 and TRBJ2-1, with TRBD1 as a possible D gene (6 bases). Germline V CDR1 and CDR2: SGHTA, FQGNSA. This CDR3 is built from 19 residues. The V end lost 3 bases, the J end lost 6 bases, and 27 bases lay between the germline ends. The CDR3 is CASSFLPKSRGNSSNEQFF. CDR3 in DNA: TGTGCCAGCAGCTTCCTCCCGAAATCAAGGGGGAACTCGAGCAATGAGCAGTTCTTC.

This chain uses TRBV21-1 with TRBJ2-3; the DNA was not compared with TRBD1, the D call given in the table. TRBV21-1 is a documented pseudogene. The CDR3 has 16 amino acids. The DNA of the CDR3 is TGTGCCAGCAGCAAAGCGCTGGGGCGGTGGGCAGATACGCAGTATTTT. Protein sequence: CASSKALGRWADTQYF.